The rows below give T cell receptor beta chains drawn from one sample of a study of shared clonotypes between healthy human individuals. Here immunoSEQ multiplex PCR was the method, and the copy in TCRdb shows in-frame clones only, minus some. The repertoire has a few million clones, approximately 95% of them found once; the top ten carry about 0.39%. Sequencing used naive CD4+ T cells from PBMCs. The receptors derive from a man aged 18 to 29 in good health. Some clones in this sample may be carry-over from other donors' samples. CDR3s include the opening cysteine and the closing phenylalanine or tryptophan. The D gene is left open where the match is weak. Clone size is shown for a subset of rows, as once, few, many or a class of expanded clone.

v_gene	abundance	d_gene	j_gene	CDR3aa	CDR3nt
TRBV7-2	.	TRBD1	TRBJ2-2	CASSSYLGQILLTGELFF	TGTGCCAGCAGCAGCTACCTGGGACAGATTCTATTGACCGGGGAGCTGTTTTTT
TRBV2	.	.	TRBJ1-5	CASRDNNQPQHF	TGTGCCAGCAGGGACAACAATCAGCCCCAGCATTTT
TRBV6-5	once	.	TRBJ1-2	CATVKQGSNYGYTF	TGTGCCACTGTAAAACAGGGCTCTAACTATGGCTACACCTTC
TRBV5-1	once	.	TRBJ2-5	CASSFGPDSTETQYF	TGCGCCAGCAGCTTCGGACCCGATTCCACAGAGACCCAGTACTTC
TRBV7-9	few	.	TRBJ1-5	CASSLDVQPQHF	TGTGCCAGCAGCCTAGACGTTCAGCCCCAGCATTTT
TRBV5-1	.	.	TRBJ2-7	CASSLVPGTTYEQYF	TGCGCCAGCAGCTTGGTTCCAGGGACGACCTACGAGCAGTACTTC
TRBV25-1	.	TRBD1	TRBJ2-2	CASSIRDRARTGELFF	TGTGCCAGCAGTATCCGGGACAGGGCCCGCACCGGGGAGCTGTTTTTT
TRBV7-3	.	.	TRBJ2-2	CASSLTPETAGELFF	TGTGCCAGCAGCTTGACCCCAGAGACGGCCGGGGAGCTGTTTTTT
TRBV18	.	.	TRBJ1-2	CASSPRDAMTGLYGYTF	TGTGCCAGCTCACCCAGAGACGCTATGACAGGCCTTTATGGCTACACCTTC
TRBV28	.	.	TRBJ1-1	CASSQQNTEAFF	TGTGCCAGCAGCCAACAGAACACTGAAGCTTTCTTT
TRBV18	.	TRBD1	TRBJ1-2	CASSRSTGDGYTF	TGTGCCAGCTCACGATCAACAGGGGATGGCTACACCTTC
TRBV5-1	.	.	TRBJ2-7	CASIDTATYEQYF	TGCGCCAGCATTGACACAGCCACCTACGAGCAGTACTTC
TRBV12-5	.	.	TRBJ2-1	CASGLLGAEQFF	TGTGCTAGTGGTTTGTTGGGGGCCGAGCAGTTCTTC
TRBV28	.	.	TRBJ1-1	CASSLGGARNLNTEAFF	TGTGCCAGCAGTTTAGGGGGGGCCAGAAACTTGAACACTGAAGCTTTCTTT
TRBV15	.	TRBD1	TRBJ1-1	CATSRGGATGAASAFF	TGTGCCACCAGCAGGGGGGGCGCCACAGGGGCGGCATCGGCTTTCTTT
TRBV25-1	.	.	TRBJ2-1	CASSEYSWGYNNEQFF	TGTGCCAGCAGTGAATATAGTTGGGGGTATAACAATGAGCAGTTCTTC
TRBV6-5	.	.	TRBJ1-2	CASRRGEGYTF	TGTGCCAGCAGGCGGGGGGAAGGCTACACCTTC
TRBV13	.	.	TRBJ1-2	CASSLGWAVYGYTF	TGTGCCAGCAGCTTAGGCTGGGCAGTCTATGGCTACACCTTC
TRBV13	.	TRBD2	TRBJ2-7	CASSLFASGYEQYF	TGTGCCAGCAGCTTATTTGCTAGCGGCTACGAGCAGTACTTC
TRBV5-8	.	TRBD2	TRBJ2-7	CASSLMLAGTYEQYF	TGTGCCAGCAGCTTGATGCTAGCGGGGACCTACGAGCAGTACTTC
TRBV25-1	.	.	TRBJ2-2	CASSVRASTGELFF	TGTGCCAGCAGTGTTCGAGCTTCAACCGGGGAGCTGTTTTTT
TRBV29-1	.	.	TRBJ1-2	CSVEESGNYGYTF	TGCAGCGTTGAAGAGTCTGGGAACTATGGCTACACCTTC
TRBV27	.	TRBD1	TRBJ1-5	CASSLYNRGPNQPQHF	TGTGCCAGCTCACTTTATAACAGGGGGCCAAATCAGCCCCAGCATTTT
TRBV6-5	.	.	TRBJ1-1	CASSLQENTEAFF	TGTGCCAGCAGTTTACAGGAGAACACTGAAGCTTTCTTT